The following is a T cell receptor (beta chain) sequence with its context. As yet, its antigen is unknown. V gave up 6 bases and J gave up 0 bases, with 10 bases separating them. The CDR3 is 14 residues long. CDR1 and CDR2 from the germline V gene are SNHLY and FYNNEI. There were at least 6 micrograms of total RNA extracted from every sample. It was with a sample-barcoded 5' primer and a J-beta primer mix that a second PCR of about 6 to 12 cycles was run. Via MiXCR, TCRdb re-called the 5' RACE reads, giving one row per CDR3 protein. The table has 800,000 to 950,000 distinct CDR3 sequences, around 49% seen once; the top ten hold about an eighth. This sample is part of a study of blood T cells in healthy people across ages. Study conclusions and caveats: The unsorted PBMCs prevented any conclusive comparison of naive versus antigen-experienced cells. The CMV status of each donor remained undetermined, and this could have confounded shifts in expanded clonotypes. In long-lived donors, naive CD4+ cell counts and diversity exceeded those of aged donors.

The TCR originated in a man younger than 45 in good health. The material sequenced was blood. This chain uses TRBV2 with TRBJ2-3, with D possibly being TRBD2 (5 bases). The CDR3 spells CASSGVASTDTQYF. CDR3 coding DNA: TGTGCCAGCAGCGGGGTAGCTAGCACAGATACGCAGTATTTT.